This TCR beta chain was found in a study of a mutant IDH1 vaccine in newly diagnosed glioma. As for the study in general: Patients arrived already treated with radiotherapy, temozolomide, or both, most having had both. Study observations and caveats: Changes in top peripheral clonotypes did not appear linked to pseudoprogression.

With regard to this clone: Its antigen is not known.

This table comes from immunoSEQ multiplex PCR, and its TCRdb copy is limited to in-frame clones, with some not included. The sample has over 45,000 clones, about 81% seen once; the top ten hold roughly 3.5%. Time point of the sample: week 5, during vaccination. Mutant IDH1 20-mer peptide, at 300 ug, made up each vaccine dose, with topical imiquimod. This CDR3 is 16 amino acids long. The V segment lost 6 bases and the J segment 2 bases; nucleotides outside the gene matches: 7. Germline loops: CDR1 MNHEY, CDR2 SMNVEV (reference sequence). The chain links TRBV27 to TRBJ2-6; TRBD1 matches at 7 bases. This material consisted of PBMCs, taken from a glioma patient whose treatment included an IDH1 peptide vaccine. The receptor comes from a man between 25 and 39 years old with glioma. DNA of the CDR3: TGTGCCAGCAGAGGAGACCAGGGGGCTGGGGCCAACGTCCTGACTTTC. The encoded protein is CASRGDQGAGANVLTF.